In its sample, the clone carrying this TCR beta chain was seen many times. TCRdb independently ran MiXCR on the 5' RACE reads; one entry per CDR3 protein. Here the sample spans some 310,000 distinct CDR3 sequences, 20% to 25% being singletons. The germline CDR1 and CDR2 sequences are SGHNT and YYREEE (reference sequence). V was clipped by 4 bases and J by 5 bases; unmatched bases: 8. The CDR3 contains 15 residues. This sample was included in a study of T-cell memory formation after mild COVID-19. The material sequenced was PBMCs or a T cell subset sorted from them (not recorded which). The clonotype originates from a man aged 18 to 29 who had mild COVID-19 (a few samples of this study predate the infection). Cell type and time point are not known. This rearrangement joins TRBV5-4 to TRBJ2-1, with 8 nucleotides matching TRBD2. CDR3 region: CASSPSGGLHNEQFF. In nucleotides, the CDR3 is TGTGCCAGCAGCCCCAGCGGGGGACTCCACAATGAGCAGTTCTTC.